This TCR beta chain was identified in a study of cytomegalovirus exposure and HLA in healthy donors. Study-level points and caveats: Follow-up analysis found HLA locus-dependent TCR association rates, highest for DRB1 and lowest for HLA-C. The study labeled more than 150 TCR beta chains cytomegalovirus-associated.

Each donor's status was that of a healthy bone marrow donor. Losses at the gene ends were 3 bases for V and 2 bases for J; bases not matched to a gene: 5. Germline V gene lookup returns CDR1 SNHLY and CDR2 FYNNEI. The CDR3 consists of 15 residues. The PCR ran on 60 Vbeta and 13 Jbeta primers. Original processing methods: It was a later analysis that counted about 80 million unique TCR beta chains, of which some 9.9 million were shared. This table comes from immunoSEQ multiplex PCR, and its TCRdb copy is limited to in-frame clones, with some not included. V and J calls and clone size are as listed in that table; D and trimming were resolved from the DNA. The table records around 140,000 clones, 75% to 80% of them present only once. As concerns this clone: Its antigen is as yet unknown.

The sample consisted of PBMCs. This clonotype was sampled from a woman aged 60-70 years in good health and CMV-seronegative. This chain connects TRBV2 to TRBJ2-7, with 9 bases matching TRBD1. The CDR3 DNA is TGTGCCAGCAGTGACTCCGGGACAGGGACCTACGAGCAGTACTTC. Its translation: CASSDSGTGTYEQYF.